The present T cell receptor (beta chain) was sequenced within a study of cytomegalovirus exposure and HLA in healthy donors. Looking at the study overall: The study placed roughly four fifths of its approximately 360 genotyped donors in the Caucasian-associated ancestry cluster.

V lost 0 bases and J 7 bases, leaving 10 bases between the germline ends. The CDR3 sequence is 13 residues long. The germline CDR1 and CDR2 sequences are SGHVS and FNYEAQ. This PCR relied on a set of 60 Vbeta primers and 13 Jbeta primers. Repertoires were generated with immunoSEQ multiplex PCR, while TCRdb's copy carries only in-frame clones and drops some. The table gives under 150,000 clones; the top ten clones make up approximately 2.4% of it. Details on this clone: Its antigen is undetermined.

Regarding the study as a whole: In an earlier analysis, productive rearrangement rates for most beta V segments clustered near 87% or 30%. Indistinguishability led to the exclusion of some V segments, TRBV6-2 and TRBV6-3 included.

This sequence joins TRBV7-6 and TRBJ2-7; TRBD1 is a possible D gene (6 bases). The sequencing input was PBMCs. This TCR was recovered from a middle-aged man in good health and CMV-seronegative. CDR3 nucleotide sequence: TGTGCCAGCAGCTTAGCTCCGGGACAAGAGCAGTACTTC. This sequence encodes CASSLAPGQEQYF.